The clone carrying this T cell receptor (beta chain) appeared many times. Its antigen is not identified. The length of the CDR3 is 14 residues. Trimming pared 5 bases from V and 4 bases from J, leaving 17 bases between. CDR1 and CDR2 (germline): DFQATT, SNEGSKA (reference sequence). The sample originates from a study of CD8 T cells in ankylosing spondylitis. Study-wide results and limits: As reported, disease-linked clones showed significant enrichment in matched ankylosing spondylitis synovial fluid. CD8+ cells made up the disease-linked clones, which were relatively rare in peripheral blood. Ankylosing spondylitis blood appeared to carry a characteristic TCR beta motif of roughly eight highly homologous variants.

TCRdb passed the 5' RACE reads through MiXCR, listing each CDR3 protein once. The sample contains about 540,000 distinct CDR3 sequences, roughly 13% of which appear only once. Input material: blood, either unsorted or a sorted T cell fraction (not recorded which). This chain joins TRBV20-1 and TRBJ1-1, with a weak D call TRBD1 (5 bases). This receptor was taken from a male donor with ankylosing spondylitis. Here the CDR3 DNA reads TGCAGTGCTCGCCCGGGACGGGAGATCACTGAAGCTTTCTTT. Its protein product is CSARPGREITEAFF.